This entry lists 31 T cell receptor beta chains sequenced from one sample in a study of STAT5B mutations in CD4+ large granular lymphocyte leukemia. Some clones are missing from TCRdb's copy, which holds only in-frame ones; the method was immunoSEQ multiplex PCR. The data hold 30,000 or so clones, with about 88% observed a single time. Sample: CD4+ T cells from blood buffy coats. All receptors derive from a human donor in good health.

This clone was seen more than once but under ten times. The chain is built from TRBV6-6 and TRBJ2-7; D not resolved. Trimming left V 2 bases short and J 1 base short, with 12 bases between. The CDR3 has 15 residues. CDR1 MNHNY and CDR2 SVGAGI come from the germline V gene (reference sequence). CDR3 in amino acids: CASSYIRQTSYEQYF. CDR3 DNA: TGTGCCAGCAGTTACATTAGGCAGACTTCCTACGAGCAGTACTTC.

The chain links TRBV13 to TRBJ2-2; perhaps TRBD2 as D (5 bases). Germline loops: CDR1 PRHDT, CDR2 FYEKMQ (reference sequence). V lost 1 base, J lost 4 bases, and 13 bases lay in between. The CDR3 is made up of 16 amino acids. The CDR3 here is CASSLEAGVSTGELFF. The CDR3 bases are TGTGCCAGCAGCTTAGAGGCGGGCGTTAGCACCGGGGAGCTGTTTTTT.

The chain recombines TRBV18 with TRBJ1-1; TRBD1 matches 8 bases. Germline values: CDR1 KGHSH, CDR2 LQKENI. V lost 6 bases and J lost 5; bases outside the gene matches: 8. The CDR3 runs 14 residues. The CDR3 nucleotides read TGTGCCAGCTCCCCGAGACAGGGGATAACTGAAGCTTTCTTT. Protein: CASSPRQGITEAFF.

This clone has a handful of counts. The V call is TRBV6-1, the J call TRBJ1-2; 8 positions agree with TRBD1. From germline, CDR1 is MNHNS and CDR2 SASEGT. This CDR3 has 14 residues. Trimming at V came to 5 bases and at J to 8 bases, leaving 10 bases not matched to a gene. The CDR3 nucleotides read TGTGCCAGCAGTCCTATTGGACAGGGTAGAGGCTACACCTTC. Encoded protein: CASSPIGQGRGYTF.

This clone was detected a few times. The chain joins TRBV5-6 to TRBJ2-7; D gene uncertain. CDR1 and CDR2 from the germline V gene are SGHDT and YYEEEE. The CDR3 has 13 amino acids. Trimming cost V 0 bases and J 0 bases, with 4 bases left between them. CDR3 region: CASSLDYSYEQYF. DNA of the CDR3: TGTGCCAGCAGCTTGGATTACTCCTACGAGCAGTACTTC.

The V and J genes are TRBV10-1 and TRBJ2-1, with 14 positions matching TRBD2. V lost 3 bases, J lost 9 bases, and 10 bases stayed unmatched. Germline V gives CDR1 WNHNN, CDR2 SYGVQD (reference sequence). The CDR3 runs 17 residues. CDR3 amino acids: CASSDLRLAGGFGEQFF. The CDR3, as DNA: TGCGCCAGCAGTGACCTCCGACTAGCGGGAGGGTTCGGTGAGCAGTTCTTC.

The genes are TRBV9 and TRBJ2-1, with TRBD2 identical over 8 bases. The length of the CDR3 is 15 residues. J lost 4 bases, V lost 0 bases, and 3 bases had no gene match. The germline CDR1 and CDR2 sequences are SGDLS and YYNGEE. In DNA, the CDR3 is TGTGCCAGCAGCGTAGGGACTAGCCCTTACAATGAGCAGTTCTTC. Translated, it gives CASSVGTSPYNEQFF.

The rearrangement uses TRBV7-2 and TRBJ2-1, with D hard to call. Germline CDR1 and CDR2: SGHTA and FQGNSA. The V end was cut by 1 base, the J end by 15 bases, with 13 bases between. CDR3 length: 12 residues. The CDR3 protein is CASSLVDSTWFF. CDR3 nucleotides: TGTGCCAGCAGCTTAGTTGATAGCACTTGGTTCTTC.

This clone was recorded once. The chain links TRBV11-2 to TRBJ2-5, with 8 bases that match TRBD2. The CDR3 spans 15 residues. Germline V gene sequence: CDR1 SGHAT, CDR2 FQNNGV. V shed 1 base, J shed 3 bases, and the junction held 4 bases outside the gene matches. The CDR3 sequence is CASSLVAGGKETQYF. CDR3 DNA sequence: TGTGCCAGCAGCTTAGTGGCGGGAGGAAAAGAGACCCAGTACTTC.

The chain uses TRBV27 and TRBJ1-1, with D unresolved. Germline V gene sequence: CDR1 MNHEY, CDR2 SMNVEV (reference sequence). CDR3 length: 11 amino acids. The germline V and J ends were trimmed by 5 bases and 4 bases, with 5 bases remaining between them. The CDR3 loop reads CASSGFTEAFF. CDR3 in DNA: TGTGCCAGCAGTGGCTTCACTGAAGCTTTCTTT.

The chain combines TRBV11-1 with TRBJ2-5; no clear D gene. With 1 base removed from V and 5 bases from J, the gap between germline ends came to 5 bases. The CDR3 is 12 amino acids. From germline, CDR1 is SGHAT and CDR2 FQDESV (reference sequence). Written as DNA, the CDR3 is TGTGCCAGCAGCTTAGGTAGTGAGACCCAGTACTTC. It translates to CASSLGSETQYF.

The chain combines TRBV27 with TRBJ1-1; TRBD1 matches at 8 bases. The CDR3 loop spans 13 amino acids. The germline V gene has CDR1 MNHEY and CDR2 SMNVEV (reference sequence). V dropped 6 bases and J dropped 4; count of bases not matched to a gene: 4. CDR3 DNA: TGTGCCAGCAGCGGACAGGGATTCACTGAAGCTTTCTTT. Its translation is CASSGQGFTEAFF.

The chain carries TRBV5-1 and TRBJ2-5; the D gene is possibly TRBD1 (5 bases). The germline V gene has CDR1 SGHRS and CDR2 YFSETQ. Trimming removed 7 bases from V and 5 bases from J, with 15 bases in between. The CDR3 runs to 13 residues. As DNA, the CDR3 is TGCGCCAGCGTAGACCAGGGTAGCGAGACCCAGTACTTC. It yields the protein CASVDQGSETQYF.

This clone was detected once. J is TRBJ2-7 and V is TRBV5-1; TRBD2 matches 8 bases. CDR1 is SGHRS and CDR2 is YFSETQ in the germline V gene. V lost 4 bases to trimming and J lost 3 bases; unmatched junction nucleotides: 9. This CDR3 has 15 residues. DNA of the CDR3: TGCGCCAGCAGCGTAAGCGGGGGAACGGGCTACGAGCAGTACTTC. As protein: CASSVSGGTGYEQYF.

The chain recombines TRBV10-2 with TRBJ2-1, with TRBD2 matching 9 bases. Trimming removed 2 bases from V and 6 bases from J; junction bases left unmatched: 2. This CDR3 contains 14 residues. Germline lookup yields CDR1 WSHSY and CDR2 SAAADI. The DNA for the CDR3 is TGCGCCAGCAGTGAGGCGGGAGGGAGCAATGAGCAGTTCTTC. It translates to CASSEAGGSNEQFF.

This chain uses TRBV9 with TRBJ1-1, with 8 bases identical to TRBD1. The CDR3 is 15 amino acids. Trimming at V came to 3 bases and at J to 2 bases, leaving 6 bases not matched to a gene. Per germline, CDR1 SGDLS and CDR2 YYNGEE. The CDR3 nucleotides are TGTGCCAGCAGCGGAGACAGGGGACGAAACACTGAAGCTTTCTTT. Translated, it gives CASSGDRGRNTEAFF.

The V call is TRBV7-9, the J call TRBJ2-7; 11 nucleotides agree with TRBD1. CDR3 size: 15 residues. Losses at the gene ends were 5 bases for V and 7 bases for J; bases not matched to a gene: 10. The germline gives CDR1 SEHNR, CDR2 FQNEAQ (reference sequence). The CDR3 DNA is TGTGCCAGCAGCCCCCGGGGACAGGGGGGATATGAGCAGTACTTC. Its translation: CASSPRGQGGYEQYF.

The chain combines TRBV9 with TRBJ2-1; no clear D. The V end lost 0 bases, the J end lost 0 bases, and 10 bases lay between the germline ends. The CDR3 loop spans 16 amino acids. Germline lookup yields CDR1 SGDLS and CDR2 YYNGEE. CDR3 in amino acids: CASSVDATRSYNEQFF. DNA for the CDR3: TGTGCCAGCAGCGTAGATGCTACCCGCTCCTACAATGAGCAGTTCTTC.

The chain links TRBV7-9 to TRBJ1-2, with D hard to call. The CDR3 is made up of 11 amino acids. Germline V CDR1 and CDR2: SEHNR, FQNEAQ (reference sequence). V was pared by 7 bases and J by 4 bases, with 7 bases between. The DNA of the CDR3 is TGTGCCAGCACCGAGGGCTATGGCTACACCTTC. Its protein is CASTEGYGYTF.

The gene calls are TRBV5-6 and TRBJ2-6, with no clear D. Trimming shortened V by 0 bases and J by 1 base, and 2 bases separated the two germline ends. Germline values: CDR1 SGHDT, CDR2 YYEEEE. The CDR3 sequence is 14 residues long. The CDR3 loop reads CASSLDSGANVLTF. Written as DNA, the CDR3 is TGTGCCAGCAGCTTGGATTCTGGGGCCAACGTCCTGACTTTC.

V and J are TRBV15 and TRBJ1-1; D call uncertain. Trimming left V 5 bases short and J 1 base short, with 8 bases between. The germline V gene encodes CDR1 LNHNV and CDR2 YYDKDF (reference sequence). CDR3 length: 13 residues. The CDR3 DNA sequence: TGTGCCACCAGCTCTCCTGGGAACACTGAAGCTTTCTTT. It translates to CATSSPGNTEAFF.

V gene TRBV19 combines with J gene TRBJ1-3; D remains unclear. Trimming took 3 bases from V and 1 from J, leaving 7 bases between them. The CDR3 sequence is 14 residues long. The germline V gene encodes CDR1 LNHDA and CDR2 SQIVND (reference sequence). The CDR3 reads CASSILNSGNTIYF. In DNA, the CDR3 is TGTGCCAGTAGTATTTTGAATTCTGGAAACACCATATATTTT.

The chain employs TRBV4-1 and TRBJ1-1; 9 nucleotides line up with TRBD1. Germline V gene lookup returns CDR1 MGHRA and CDR2 YSYEKL. V lost 4 bases, J lost 3 bases, and 9 bases stayed unmatched. This CDR3 has 16 amino acids. The CDR3 loop reads CASSPGQGLGDTEAFF. The CDR3 nucleotides read TGCGCCAGCAGCCCCGGACAGGGGCTTGGGGACACTGAAGCTTTCTTT.

This clone came up once. The rearrangement joins TRBV29-1 to TRBJ1-1; 8 nucleotides line up with TRBD1. The V and J ends lost 7 bases and 5 bases, in that order; junction bases with no gene match: 6. The CDR3 is made up of 12 amino acids. The V gene's germline CDR1 is SQVTM and CDR2 ANQGSEA. The CDR3 bases are TGCAGCGGTGACAGGGGTGGGACTGAAGCTTTCTTT. Protein sequence: CSGDRGGTEAFF.

This chain uses TRBV7-8 with TRBJ2-7, with D possibly matching TRBD1 (5 bases). The CDR3 loop spans 15 amino acids. The V end was cut by 3 bases, the J end by 0 bases, with 12 bases between. Per germline, CDR1 SGHVS and CDR2 FQNEAQ. The CDR3 sequence is CASSFRAESSYEQYF. The CDR3, as DNA: TGTGCCAGCAGCTTCAGGGCAGAGAGCTCCTACGAGCAGTACTTC.

The V call is TRBV6-4, the J call TRBJ2-3, with TRBD2 matching 7 bases. The junction had 9 bases not matched to a gene; V was cut back by 9 bases and J by 3 bases. The CDR3 contains 14 residues. Germline V gene data show CDR1 as MRHNA and CDR2 as SNTAGT. The CDR3 sequence: CASSLLGGTDTQYF. CDR3 bases: TGTGCCAGTTCCCTCCTGGGGGGGACAGATACGCAGTATTTT.

The CDR3 protein is CASSILDRRDYGYTF. In nucleotides, the CDR3 is TGTGCCAGCAGCATCCTGGACAGGAGGGACTATGGCTACACCTTC. The chain couples TRBV9 to TRBJ1-2; TRBD1 aligns across 7 bases. From germline, CDR1 is SGDLS and CDR2 YYNGEE. The CDR3 has 15 amino acids. After removal of 4 bases from V and 3 bases from J, the junction contained 9 bases not matched to a gene.

The chain is built from TRBV5-1 and TRBJ1-5; TRBD1 aligns across 8 bases. J gave up 3 bases and V 4 bases, and 12 bases lay outside the gene matches. Looked up from germline, CDR1 is SGHRS and CDR2 is YFSETQ. The CDR3 runs to 17 residues. CDR3 residues: CASSPQGTGGDNQPQHF. CDR3 bases: TGCGCCAGCAGCCCCCAGGGAACAGGGGGGGACAATCAGCCCCAGCATTTT. Using reference TRBV5-1 and TRBJ1-5 for the parts outside the CDR3, the full variable domain is KAGVTQTPRYLIKTRGQQVTLSCSPISGHRSVSWYQQTPGQGLQFLFEYFSETQRNKGNFPGRFSGRQFSNSRSEMNVSTLELGDSALYLCASSPQGTGGDNQPQHFGDGTRLSIL.

The genes are TRBV19 and TRBJ2-2; D may be TRBD1 or TRBD2 (7 bases each). The CDR3 covers 15 residues. The germline gives CDR1 LNHDA, CDR2 SQIVND (reference sequence). Trimming took 1 base from V and 5 from J, leaving 11 bases between them. The CDR3 nucleotides read TGTGCCAGTAGTATAGGCAGGGGGGGTACCGGGGAGCTGTTTTTT. This translates into CASSIGRGGTGELFF.

The rearrangement uses TRBV19 and TRBJ2-2; 12 bases agree with TRBD1. Germline loops: CDR1 LNHDA, CDR2 SQIVND (reference sequence). V lost 3 bases to trimming and J lost 3 bases; unmatched junction nucleotides: 8. CDR3 length: 18 residues. The CDR3, as DNA: TGTGCCAGTAGTATGGCTCCGGGACAGGGGGCGTACACCGGGGAGCTGTTTTTT. This gives the protein CASSMAPGQGAYTGELFF.

The chain links TRBV19 to TRBJ2-5, with 8 bases that match TRBD1. V shed 5 bases, J shed 5 bases, and the junction held 4 bases outside the gene matches. Germline-derived CDR1 and CDR2 are LNHDA and SQIVND (reference sequence). The length of the CDR3 is 13 residues. The CDR3 DNA is TGTGCCAGTAGTTCGGACAGGGAGGAGACCCAGTACTTC. The encoded protein is CASSSDREETQYF.